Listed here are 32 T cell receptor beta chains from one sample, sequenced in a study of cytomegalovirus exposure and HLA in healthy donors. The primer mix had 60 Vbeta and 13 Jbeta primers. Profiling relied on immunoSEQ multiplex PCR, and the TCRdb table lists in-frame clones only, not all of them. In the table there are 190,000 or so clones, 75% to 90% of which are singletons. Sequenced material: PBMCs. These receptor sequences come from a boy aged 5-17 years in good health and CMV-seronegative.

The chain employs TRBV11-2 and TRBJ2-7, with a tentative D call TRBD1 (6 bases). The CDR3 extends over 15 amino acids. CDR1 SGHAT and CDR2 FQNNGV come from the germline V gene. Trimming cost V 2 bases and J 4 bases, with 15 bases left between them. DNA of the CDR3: TGTGCCAGCAGCTTATTTCCAGGGGTTATTTACGAGCAGTACTTC. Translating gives CASSLFPGVIYEQYF. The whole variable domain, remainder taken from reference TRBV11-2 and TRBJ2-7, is EAGVAQSPRYKIIEKRQSVAFWCNPISGHATLYWYQQILGQGPKLLIQFQNNGVVDDSQLPKDRFSAERLKGVDSTLKIQPAKLEDSAVYLCASSLFPGVIYEQYFGPGTRLTVT.

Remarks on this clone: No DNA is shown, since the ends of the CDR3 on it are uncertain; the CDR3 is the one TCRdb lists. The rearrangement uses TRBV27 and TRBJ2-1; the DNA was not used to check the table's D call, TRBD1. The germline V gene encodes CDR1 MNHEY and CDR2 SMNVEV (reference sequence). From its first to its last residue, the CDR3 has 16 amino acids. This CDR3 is CASSTSTGGSYNEQFF.

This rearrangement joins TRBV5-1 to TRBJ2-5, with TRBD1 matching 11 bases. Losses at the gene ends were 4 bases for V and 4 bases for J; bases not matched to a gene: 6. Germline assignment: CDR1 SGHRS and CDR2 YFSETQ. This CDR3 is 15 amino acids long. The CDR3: CASSLRTGGGETQYF. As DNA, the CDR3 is TGCGCCAGCAGCCTGAGGACAGGGGGCGGAGAGACCCAGTACTTC.

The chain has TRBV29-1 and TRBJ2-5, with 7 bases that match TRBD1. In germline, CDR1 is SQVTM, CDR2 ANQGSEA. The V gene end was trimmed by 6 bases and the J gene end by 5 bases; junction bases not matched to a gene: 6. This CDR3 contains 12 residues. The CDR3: CSVSQGTETQYF. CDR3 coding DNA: TGCAGCGTCTCACAGGGGACGGAGACCCAGTACTTC.

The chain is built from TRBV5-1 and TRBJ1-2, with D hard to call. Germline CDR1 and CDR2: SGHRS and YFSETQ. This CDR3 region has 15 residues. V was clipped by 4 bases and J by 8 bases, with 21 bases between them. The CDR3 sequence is CASSPTGEVVGGYTF. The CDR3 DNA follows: TGCGCCAGCAGCCCCACCGGTGAGGTGGTCGGGGGCTACACCTTC.

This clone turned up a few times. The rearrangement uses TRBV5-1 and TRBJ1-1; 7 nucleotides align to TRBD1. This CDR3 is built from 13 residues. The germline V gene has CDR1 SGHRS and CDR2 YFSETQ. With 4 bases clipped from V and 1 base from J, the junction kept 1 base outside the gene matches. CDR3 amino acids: CASSGTANTEAFF. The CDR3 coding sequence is TGCGCCAGCAGCGGGACAGCGAACACTGAAGCTTTCTTT.

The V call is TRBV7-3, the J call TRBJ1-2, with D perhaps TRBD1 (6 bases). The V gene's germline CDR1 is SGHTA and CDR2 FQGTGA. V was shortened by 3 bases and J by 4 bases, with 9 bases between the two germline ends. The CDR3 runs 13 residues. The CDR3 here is CASSLEQGYGYTF. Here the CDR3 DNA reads TGTGCCAGCAGCTTGGAACAGGGCTATGGCTACACCTTC.

Written as DNA, the CDR3 is TGTGCCAGCAGCCTTAGCGGCTACGAGCAGTACTTC. Translation gives CASSLSGYEQYF. The chain is built from TRBV5-6 and TRBJ2-5; D possibly corresponds to TRBD2 (6 bases). The J call may be faulty, since TRBJ2-7 better matches the DNA end. This CDR3 is built from 12 residues. The germline V gene has CDR1 SGHDT and CDR2 YYEEEE.

The CDR3 is CASSVVIWRSYNEQFF. The CDR3 nucleotides are TGTGCCAGCAGCGTAGTCATTTGGCGGAGCTACAATGAGCAGTTCTTC. The V gene is TRBV9, the J gene TRBJ2-1; D remains ambiguous. The CDR3 extends over 16 amino acids. V lost 0 bases, J lost 3 bases, and 13 bases lay in between. Germline V CDR1 and CDR2: SGDLS, YYNGEE.

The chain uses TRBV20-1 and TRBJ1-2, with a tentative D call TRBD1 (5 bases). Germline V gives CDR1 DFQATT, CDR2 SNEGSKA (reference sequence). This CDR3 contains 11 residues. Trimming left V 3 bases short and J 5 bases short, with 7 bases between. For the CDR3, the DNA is TGCAGTGCTAGTGGGGCGTATGGCTACACCTTC. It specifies CSASGAYGYTF.

CDR3 region: CASSRLDRRLYGYTF. In DNA, the CDR3 is TGTGCCAGCAGCCGTCTCGACAGGAGGCTCTATGGCTACACCTTC. The J gene is TRBJ1-2, the V gene TRBV14; TRBD1 is a possible D gene (6 bases). Deletions cut 4 bases from V and 4 bases from J, with 16 bases between. There are 15 residues in the CDR3. Germline lookup yields CDR1 SGHDN and CDR2 FVKESK.

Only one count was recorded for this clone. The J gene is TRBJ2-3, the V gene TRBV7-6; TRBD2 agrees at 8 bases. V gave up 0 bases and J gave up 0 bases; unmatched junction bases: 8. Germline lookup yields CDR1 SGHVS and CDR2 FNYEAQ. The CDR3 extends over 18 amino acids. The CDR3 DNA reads TGTGCCAGCAGCTTAGCCAGCGTTGGACTAGCAAGCACAGATACGCAGTATTTT. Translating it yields CASSLASVGLASTDTQYF.

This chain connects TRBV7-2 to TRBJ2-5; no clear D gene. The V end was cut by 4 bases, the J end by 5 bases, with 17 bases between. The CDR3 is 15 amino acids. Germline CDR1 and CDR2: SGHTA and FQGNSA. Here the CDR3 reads CASSSRLPLGETQYF. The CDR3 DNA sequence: TGTGCCAGCAGCTCTAGACTCCCCCTTGGGGAGACCCAGTACTTC.

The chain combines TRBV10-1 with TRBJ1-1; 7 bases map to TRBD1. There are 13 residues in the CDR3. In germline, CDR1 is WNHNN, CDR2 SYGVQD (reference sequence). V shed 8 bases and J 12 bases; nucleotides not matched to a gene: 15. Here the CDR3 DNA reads TGCGCCAGCTCTAACCCCGGACAGGCCAGGACTTTCTTT. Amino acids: CASSNPGQARTFF.

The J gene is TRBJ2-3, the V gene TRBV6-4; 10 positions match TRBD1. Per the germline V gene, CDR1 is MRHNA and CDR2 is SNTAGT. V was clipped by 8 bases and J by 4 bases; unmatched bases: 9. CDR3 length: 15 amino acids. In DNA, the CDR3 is TGTGCCAGCGGAGAGACAGGGGGCGGCCCAGATACGCAGTATTTT. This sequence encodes CASGETGGGPDTQYF.

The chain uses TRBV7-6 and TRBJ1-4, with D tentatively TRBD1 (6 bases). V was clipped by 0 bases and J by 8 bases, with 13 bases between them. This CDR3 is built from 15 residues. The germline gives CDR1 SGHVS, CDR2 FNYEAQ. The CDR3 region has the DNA TGTGCCAGCAGCTTAGCGGCAGGGGAAGGGGAAAAACTGTTTTTT. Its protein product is CASSLAAGEGEKLFF.

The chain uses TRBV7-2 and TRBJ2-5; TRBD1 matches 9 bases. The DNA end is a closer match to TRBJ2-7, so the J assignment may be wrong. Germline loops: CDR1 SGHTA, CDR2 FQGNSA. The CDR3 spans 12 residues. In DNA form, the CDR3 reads TGTGCCAGCAGCGACAGGGGGAACGAGCAGTACTTC. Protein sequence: CASSDRGNEQYF.

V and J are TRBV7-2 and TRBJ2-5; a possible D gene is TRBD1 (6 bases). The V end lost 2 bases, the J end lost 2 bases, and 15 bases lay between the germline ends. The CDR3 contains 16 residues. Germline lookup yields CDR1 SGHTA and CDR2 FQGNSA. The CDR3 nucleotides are TGTGCCAGCAGCTTAATTGGACAGTACCTTCAAGAGACCCAGTACTTC. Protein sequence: CASSLIGQYLQETQYF. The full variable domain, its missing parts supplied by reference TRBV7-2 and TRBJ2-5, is GAGVSQSPSNKVTEKGKDVELRCDPISGHTALYWYRQSLGQGLEFLIYFQGNSAPDKSGLPSDRFSAERTGGSVSTLTIQRTQQEDSAVYLCASSLIGQYLQETQYFGPGTRLLVL.

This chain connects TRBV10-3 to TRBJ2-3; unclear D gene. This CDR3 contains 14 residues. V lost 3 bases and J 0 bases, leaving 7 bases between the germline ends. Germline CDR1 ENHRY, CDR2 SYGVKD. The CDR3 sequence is CAISDPVSTDTQYF. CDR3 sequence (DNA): TGTGCCATCAGTGACCCAGTTAGCACAGATACGCAGTATTTT.

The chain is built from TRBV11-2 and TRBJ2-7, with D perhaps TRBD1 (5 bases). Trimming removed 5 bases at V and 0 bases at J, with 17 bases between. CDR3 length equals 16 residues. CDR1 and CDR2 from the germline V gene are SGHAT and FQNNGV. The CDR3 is CASSPVGRTGSYEQYF. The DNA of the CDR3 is TGTGCCAGCAGCCCTGTGGGGCGGACCGGCTCCTACGAGCAGTACTTC.

The CDR3 bases are TGTGCCAGTGGTACAGGGGGTGGGATGAACACTGAAGCTTTCTTT. Encoded protein: CASGTGGGMNTEAFF. The rearrangement joins TRBV19 to TRBJ1-1; 8 bases align to TRBD1. Losses at the gene ends were 8 bases for V and 0 bases for J; bases not matched to a gene: 8. CDR1 is LNHDA and CDR2 is SQIVND in the germline V gene (reference sequence). This CDR3 is built from 15 residues.

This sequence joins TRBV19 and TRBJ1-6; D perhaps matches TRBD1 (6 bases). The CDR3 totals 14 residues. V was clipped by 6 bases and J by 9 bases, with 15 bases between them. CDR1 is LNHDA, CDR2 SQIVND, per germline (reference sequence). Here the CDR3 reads CASREETGSSPLHF. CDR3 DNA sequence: TGTGCCAGTAGAGAGGAGACAGGCTCTTCACCCCTCCACTTT.

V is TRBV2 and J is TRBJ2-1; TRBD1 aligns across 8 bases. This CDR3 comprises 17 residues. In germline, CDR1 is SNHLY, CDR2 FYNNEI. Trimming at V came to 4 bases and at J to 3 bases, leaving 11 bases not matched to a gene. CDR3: CASSGTAAGQVYNEQFF. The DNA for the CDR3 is TGTGCCAGCAGTGGCACCGCGGCGGGACAGGTCTACAATGAGCAGTTCTTC.

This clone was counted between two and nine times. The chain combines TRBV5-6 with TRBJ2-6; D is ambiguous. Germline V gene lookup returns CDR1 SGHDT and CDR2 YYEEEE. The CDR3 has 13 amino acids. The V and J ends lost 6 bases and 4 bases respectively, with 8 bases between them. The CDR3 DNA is TGTGCCAGCACCCTAAGCGGGGCCAACGTCCTGACTTTC. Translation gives CASTLSGANVLTF.

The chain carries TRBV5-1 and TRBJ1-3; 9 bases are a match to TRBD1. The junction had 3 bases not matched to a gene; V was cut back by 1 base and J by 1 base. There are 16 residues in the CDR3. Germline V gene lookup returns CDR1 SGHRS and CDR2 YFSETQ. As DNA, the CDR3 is TGCGCCAGCAGCTTGTGGGGACAGGGATCTGGAAACACCATATATTTT. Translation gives CASSLWGQGSGNTIYF. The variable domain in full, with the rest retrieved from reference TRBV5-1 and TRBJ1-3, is KAGVTQTPRYLIKTRGQQVTLSCSPISGHRSVSWYQQTPGQGLQFLFEYFSETQRNKGNFPGRFSGRQFSNSRSEMNVSTLELGDSALYLCASSLWGQGSGNTIYFGEGSWLTVV.

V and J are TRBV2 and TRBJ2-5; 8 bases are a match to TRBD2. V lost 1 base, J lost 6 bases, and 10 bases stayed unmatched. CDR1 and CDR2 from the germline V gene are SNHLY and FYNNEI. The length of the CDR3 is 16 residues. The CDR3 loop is CASSEGLAGIGKTQYF. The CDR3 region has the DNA TGTGCCAGCAGTGAAGGGCTAGCGGGTATCGGGAAGACCCAGTACTTC.

CDR3 region: CASSTQGANEKLFF. CDR3 sequence (DNA): TGTGCCAGCAGCACCCAGGGGGCTAATGAAAAACTGTTTTTT. The chain employs TRBV7-9 and TRBJ1-4, with 7 bases that match TRBD1. The germline CDR1 and CDR2 sequences are SEHNR and FQNEAQ (reference sequence). With 5 bases clipped from V and 3 bases from J, the junction kept 3 bases outside the gene matches. This CDR3 has 14 residues.

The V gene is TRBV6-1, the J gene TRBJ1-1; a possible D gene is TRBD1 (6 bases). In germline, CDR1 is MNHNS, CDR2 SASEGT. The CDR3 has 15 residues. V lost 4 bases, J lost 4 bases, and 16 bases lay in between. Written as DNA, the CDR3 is TGTGCCAGCAGTGGGCCAGGGGCGAAGGGCACTGAAGCTTTCTTT. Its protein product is CASSGPGAKGTEAFF.

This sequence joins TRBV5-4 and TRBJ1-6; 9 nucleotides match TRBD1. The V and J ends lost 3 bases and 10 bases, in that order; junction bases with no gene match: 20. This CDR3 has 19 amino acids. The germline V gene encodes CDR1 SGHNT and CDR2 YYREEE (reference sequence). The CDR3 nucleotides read TGTGCCAGCAGCTCCGGGACAGGGATATTGTGGGAAAAGCCATCACCCCTCCACTTT. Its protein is CASSSGTGILWEKPSPLHF.

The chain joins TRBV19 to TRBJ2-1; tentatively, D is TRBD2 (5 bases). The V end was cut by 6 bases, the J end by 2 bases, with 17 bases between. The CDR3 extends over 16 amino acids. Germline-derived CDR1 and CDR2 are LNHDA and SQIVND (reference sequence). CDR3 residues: CASSPSSPGAYNEQFF. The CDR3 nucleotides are TGTGCCAGTAGCCCCTCTAGTCCCGGGGCCTACAATGAGCAGTTCTTC.

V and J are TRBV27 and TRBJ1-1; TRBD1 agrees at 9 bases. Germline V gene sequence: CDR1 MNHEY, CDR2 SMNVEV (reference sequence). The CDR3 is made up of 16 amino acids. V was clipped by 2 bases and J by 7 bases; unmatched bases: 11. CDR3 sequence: CASSLRGQGFFGEAFF. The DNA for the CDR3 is TGTGCCAGCAGTTTAAGGGGACAGGGCTTCTTTGGTGAAGCTTTCTTT.

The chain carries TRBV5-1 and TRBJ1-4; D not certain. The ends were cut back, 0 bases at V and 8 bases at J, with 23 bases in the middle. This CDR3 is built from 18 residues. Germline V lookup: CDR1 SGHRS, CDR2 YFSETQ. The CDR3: CASSLAPGPGSPTEKLFF. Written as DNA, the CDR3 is TGCGCCAGCAGCTTGGCCCCGGGTCCGGGGAGCCCTACGGAAAAACTGTTTTTT.